These 31 T cell receptor beta chains came from one sample sequenced in a study of shared T cell receptors in the human thymus. Using immunoSEQ multiplex PCR, the repertoire was profiled, and TCRdb retains in-frame clones only, with some absent. The table lists hundreds of thousands of clones, around 87% of them singletons. These records were also assigned to another study, of human thymus T cells.

Sequenced: thymocytes. These receptors were collected from a boy less than two years old with a congenital heart defect.

The rearrangement links TRBV7-8 to TRBJ2-7, with 11 bases that match TRBD2. This CDR3 has 15 residues. Germline-derived CDR1 and CDR2 are SGHVS and FQNEAQ. Trimming cost V 5 bases and J 2 bases; bases outside gene matches: 5. Here the CDR3 reads CASSVSGGDPYEQYF. The CDR3 coding sequence is TGTGCCAGCAGCGTTAGCGGGGGGGATCCCTACGAGCAGTACTTC.

This chain connects TRBV10-3 to TRBJ1-2; D is perhaps TRBD1 (6 bases). This CDR3 comprises 14 residues. The germline gives CDR1 ENHRY, CDR2 SYGVKD. The V and J ends lost 6 bases and 5 bases respectively, with 16 bases between them. CDR3 sequence: CAIRKTGRGYGYTF. The CDR3 coding sequence is TGTGCCATCAGGAAAACAGGGCGGGGGTATGGCTACACCTTC.

The gene calls are TRBV4-2 and TRBJ1-2; TRBD1 agrees at 7 bases. CDR1 LGHNA and CDR2 YNFKEQ come from the germline V gene. J lost 4 bases, V lost 1 base, and 9 bases had no gene match. The CDR3 is 16 residues long. The CDR3 spells CASSQGQGNRIYGYTF. CDR3 DNA: TGTGCCAGCAGCCAAGGACAGGGAAACCGTATCTATGGCTACACCTTC.

This chain links TRBV4-1 with TRBJ2-5, with 12 nucleotides matching TRBD2. Germline V CDR1 and CDR2: MGHRA, YSYEKL. V shed 6 bases, J shed 2 bases, and the junction held 4 bases outside the gene matches. The CDR3 extends over 15 amino acids. CDR3 amino acids: CASSPSGRVQETQYF. The CDR3 bases are TGCGCCAGCAGTCCTAGCGGGAGGGTTCAAGAGACCCAGTACTTC.

The chain carries TRBV19 and TRBJ1-2, with a possible D match to TRBD1 (6 bases). The CDR3 has 14 amino acids. In germline, CDR1 is LNHDA, CDR2 SQIVND (reference sequence). V lost 3 bases and J lost 2, with 10 bases in between. CDR3 region: CASSIKGQNYGYTF. The CDR3 DNA reads TGTGCCAGTAGTATTAAGGGACAAAACTATGGCTACACCTTC.

V gene TRBV6-5 combines with J gene TRBJ2-7; 8 bases are a match to TRBD2. This CDR3 region has 14 residues. The germline CDR1 and CDR2 sequences are MNHEY and SVGAGI. Trimming cost V 4 bases and J 4 bases; bases outside gene matches: 6. The DNA of the CDR3 is TGTGCCAGCAGTTGCCGGGAGGGCGGGTACGAGCAGTACTTC. Its translation is CASSCREGGYEQYF.

The chain employs TRBV25-1 and TRBJ2-7; D is possibly TRBD2 (5 bases). The V end lost 4 bases, the J end lost 12 bases, and 16 bases lay between the germline ends. This CDR3 spans 12 amino acids. Germline-derived CDR1 and CDR2 are MGHDK and SYGVNS. DNA of the CDR3: TGTGCCAGCAGTGCCTTGGACTGGGTCTGGTACTTC. Amino acid sequence: CASSALDWVWYF.

Of note for this clone: Other DNA sequences in this sample translate to the same CDR3. The rearrangement joins TRBV10-1 to TRBJ1-1; tentatively, D is TRBD1 (6 bases). Trimming stripped 4 bases from V and 1 base from J, with 7 bases between. This CDR3 region has 13 residues. Germline CDR1 is WNHNN and CDR2 is SYGVQD (reference sequence). CDR3 bases: TGCGCCAGCAGTGGGGACAAGAACACTGAAGCTTTCTTT. It specifies CASSGDKNTEAFF.

This clone was observed a few times. Other DNA sequences in the sample encode the same CDR3. This chain links TRBV7-6 with TRBJ2-2, with 11 nucleotides matching TRBD1. The ends lost 5 bases at V and 6 bases at J; junction bases unmatched: 2. This CDR3 is built from 14 residues. Per the germline V gene, CDR1 is SGHVS and CDR2 is FNYEAQ. The CDR3 coding sequence is TGTGCCAGCAGCCCGGGACAGGGGGCCGGGGAGCTGTTTTTT. It specifies CASSPGQGAGELFF.

This clone has a single count. The chain uses TRBV6-5 and TRBJ2-5; 7 nucleotides agree with TRBD1. V gave up 2 bases and J gave up 2 bases; unmatched junction bases: 8. This CDR3 has 16 residues. CDR1 and CDR2 from the germline V gene are MNHEY and SVGAGI. CDR3 protein: CASSYVSGTEQETQYF. The CDR3 DNA is TGTGCCAGCAGTTACGTCTCCGGGACAGAACAAGAGACCCAGTACTTC.

The chain recombines TRBV4-3 with TRBJ2-5; tentative D call: TRBD2 (6 bases). This CDR3 is built from 16 residues. V was trimmed by 1 base and J by 5 bases, leaving 17 bases between them. In germline, CDR1 is LGHNA, CDR2 YSLEER. The CDR3 DNA reads as TGCGCCAGCAGCCAAGGCGATGCTAGCGAGGACGAGACCCAGTACTTC. This codes for CASSQGDASEDETQYF.

With regard to this clone: Within the sample, other DNA sequences also encode this same CDR3. This chain joins TRBV10-3 and TRBJ2-7, with 7 bases identical to TRBD1. Per the germline V gene, CDR1 is ENHRY and CDR2 is SYGVKD. J was trimmed by 3 bases and V by 4 bases; bases with no gene match: 6. The CDR3 length is 14 residues. This CDR3 is CAISGRDRVYEQYF. In DNA, the CDR3 is TGTGCCATCAGTGGTCGAGACAGGGTCTACGAGCAGTACTTC.

This clone appeared a few times. The chain carries TRBV5-8 and TRBJ1-4, with TRBD1 identical over 9 bases. Germline lookup yields CDR1 SGHTS and CDR2 YDEGEE. After removal of 4 bases from V and 3 bases from J, the junction contained 4 bases not matched to a gene. CDR3 length: 15 amino acids. The CDR3 sequence is CASSGGDRANEKLFF. Written as DNA, the CDR3 is TGTGCCAGCAGCGGGGGGGACAGGGCTAATGAAAAACTGTTTTTT.

The gene calls are TRBV27 and TRBJ2-1; 7 bases line up with TRBD1. CDR1 and CDR2 (germline): MNHEY, SMNVEV (reference sequence). Unmatched junction bases numbered 7, after V lost 4 bases and J lost 1 base. This CDR3 is built from 16 residues. This CDR3 reads CASSSCRGISYNEQFF. In nucleotides, the CDR3 is TGTGCCAGCAGTTCTTGCAGGGGGATTTCCTACAATGAGCAGTTCTTC.

This clone was seen just once. J is TRBJ2-1 and V is TRBV30; possible D gene TRBD2, 5 bases. This CDR3 is 14 amino acids long. V was pared by 0 bases and J by 9 bases, with 15 bases between. Germline loops: CDR1 GTSNPN, CDR2 SVGIG (reference sequence). CDR3 sequence (DNA): TGTGCCTGGAGTGTTTGCGGAACGGGGTGTGAGCAGTTCTTC. Translation: CAWSVCGTGCEQFF.

The V gene is TRBV7-2, the J gene TRBJ2-4, with D possibly matching TRBD2 (6 bases). The CDR3 covers 16 residues. Germline CDR1 and CDR2: SGHTA and FQGNSA. The V end lost 1 base, the J end lost 8 bases, and 18 bases lay between the germline ends. The CDR3 loop reads CASSLGADAGRHIQYF. The CDR3 coding sequence is TGTGCCAGCAGCTTAGGGGCGGACGCGGGACGGCACATTCAGTACTTC. Full variable domain (outside the CDR3, taken from reference TRBV7-2 and TRBJ2-4): GAGVSQSPSNKVTEKGKDVELRCDPISGHTALYWYRQSLGQGLEFLIYFQGNSAPDKSGLPSDRFSAERTGGSVSTLTIQRTQQEDSAVYLCASSLGADAGRHIQYFGAGTRLSVL.

The V and J genes are TRBV30 and TRBJ2-2, with TRBD2 matching 14 bases. Germline CDR1 GTSNPN, CDR2 SVGIG (reference sequence). CDR3 size: 17 residues. V shed 4 bases and J 1 base; nucleotides not matched to a gene: 5. CDR3 in DNA: TGTGCCTGGACCAGGACTAGCGGGAGGAGGAACACCGGGGAGCTGTTTTTT. Its translation is CAWTRTSGRRNTGELFF.

Remarks on this clone: The sample has other DNA sequences that encode this CDR3 too. The chain links TRBV18 to TRBJ2-2; TRBD1 might be the D (6 bases). V dropped 6 bases and J dropped 0 bases, with 11 bases sitting between them. CDR3 length equals 15 residues. CDR1 is KGHSH, CDR2 LQKENI, per germline. CDR3 bases: TGTGCCAGCTCGCCCAGGGGCTCGAACACCGGGGAGCTGTTTTTT. This sequence encodes CASSPRGSNTGELFF.

The CDR3 DNA sequence: TGTGCCAGCAGCTTTTTGTTCGGGATACCGAACACTGAAGCTTTCTTT. Encoded protein: CASSFLFGIPNTEAFF. The V call is TRBV7-2, the J call TRBJ1-1; D gene uncertain. V lost 3 bases and J 1 base, leaving 15 bases between the germline ends. The CDR3 covers 16 residues. The germline V gene has CDR1 SGHTA and CDR2 FQGNSA.

This clone was picked up one time. The V call is TRBV7-2, the J call TRBJ1-1; a weak D match, TRBD1 (5 bases). The germline CDR1 and CDR2 sequences are SGHTA and FQGNSA. There are 18 residues in the CDR3. The V gene lost 1 base and the J gene lost 3 bases, with 21 bases spanning the gap. The CDR3 region has the DNA TGTGCCAGCAGCTTAGTAGACCCCCCAAGGACAACTCACACTGAAGCTTTCTTT. As protein: CASSLVDPPRTTHTEAFF.

The chain recombines TRBV4-1 with TRBJ2-5; D possibly corresponds to TRBD2 (6 bases). Germline loops: CDR1 MGHRA, CDR2 YSYEKL. Trimming took off 5 bases at V and 3 bases at J, with 10 bases between the two ends. This CDR3 has 13 amino acids. The chain's CDR3 is CASSRPGEETQYF. The CDR3 nucleotides are TGCGCCAGCAGCAGACCGGGAGAAGAGACCCAGTACTTC.

The V gene is TRBV14, the J gene TRBJ1-3; 7 bases are shared with TRBD1. Germline CDR1 SGHDN, CDR2 FVKESK. V dropped 3 bases and J dropped 4; count of bases not matched to a gene: 6. This CDR3 is 15 amino acids long. Written as DNA, the CDR3 is TGTGCCAGCAGCCATCCCGACAGGGAAGGAAACACCATATATTTT. Its protein is CASSHPDREGNTIYF.

V is TRBV5-6 and J is TRBJ1-2; the match to TRBD1 covers 8 bases. Germline V gene sequence: CDR1 SGHDT, CDR2 YYEEEE. This CDR3 is built from 15 residues. Losses at the gene ends were 4 bases for V and 8 bases for J; bases not matched to a gene: 13. The CDR3 DNA reads as TGTGCCAGCAGCACTGGAGGACAGGGAACGGAGGGCTACACCTTC. Residues: CASSTGGQGTEGYTF.

This sequence joins TRBV28 and TRBJ2-3, with 11 bases that match TRBD1. J was trimmed by 5 bases and V by 4 bases; bases with no gene match: 5. Germline assignment: CDR1 MDHEN and CDR2 SYDVKM. There are 15 residues in the CDR3. CDR3 in amino acids: CASSSGQGDGDTQYF. CDR3 in DNA: TGTGCCAGCAGTTCGGGACAGGGGGACGGAGATACGCAGTATTTT.

The V gene is TRBV2, the J gene TRBJ1-1, with 7 bases matching TRBD1. The V segment lost 10 bases and the J segment 2 bases; nucleotides outside the gene matches: 13. The CDR3 has 15 residues. The germline V gene has CDR1 SNHLY and CDR2 FYNNEI. The CDR3 loop reads CATSEGANGNTEAFF. Written as DNA, the CDR3 is TGTGCCACAAGTGAGGGGGCTAACGGAAACACTGAAGCTTTCTTT.

The CDR3 loop is CASSPRFNNYGYTF. DNA of the CDR3: TGTGCCAGCAGCCCGAGATTTAATAACTATGGCTACACCTTC. The chain links TRBV14 to TRBJ1-2; D is unresolved. Trimming removed 4 bases from V and 1 base from J, with 10 bases in between. The CDR3 loop spans 14 amino acids. From germline, CDR1 is SGHDN and CDR2 FVKESK.

The chain recombines TRBV29-1 with TRBJ2-1; TRBD2 agrees at 10 bases. CDR3 size: 14 residues. The germline V gene encodes CDR1 SQVTM and CDR2 ANQGSEA. The CDR3 nucleotides are TGCAGTGTGGCGGGGCTAGCGGGAGTGATTGAGCAGTTCTTC. It codes for CSVAGLAGVIEQFF.

The chain carries TRBV10-3 and TRBJ2-7; D may be TRBD2 (5 bases). The CDR3 consists of 15 residues. CDR1 and CDR2 from the germline V gene are ENHRY and SYGVKD. V lost 3 bases to trimming and J lost 4 bases, with 16 bases between them. The CDR3 is CAISENPTRLYEQYF. For the CDR3, the DNA is TGTGCCATCAGTGAAAATCCCACCAGACTATACGAGCAGTACTTC.

The chain employs TRBV7-2 and TRBJ2-7; 8 nucleotides align to TRBD2. Trimming cost V 0 bases and J 1 base; bases outside gene matches: 5. This CDR3 region has 16 residues. Germline CDR1 reads SGHTA; CDR2 reads FQGNSA. The CDR3, as DNA: TGTGCCAGCAGCTTAGCGCAGCGGGAGAGATCCTACGAGCAGTACTTC. As protein: CASSLAQRERSYEQYF.

Points on this clone: Other DNA sequences of this sample code for an identical CDR3. The V and J genes are TRBV28 and TRBJ2-1; weak D call: TRBD2 (5 bases). CDR1 and CDR2 (germline): MDHEN, SYDVKM. Trimming cost V 2 bases and J 4 bases, with 6 bases left between them. The CDR3 consists of 13 residues. The CDR3 here is CASSLGLYNEQFF. CDR3 DNA sequence: TGTGCCAGCAGTTTAGGACTGTACAATGAGCAGTTCTTC.

The chain is built from TRBV28 and TRBJ2-1, with unresolved D. The CDR3 is made up of 14 amino acids. Germline CDR1 and CDR2: MDHEN and SYDVKM. Trimming shortened V by 2 bases and J by 0 bases, and 5 bases separated the two germline ends. The CDR3 coding sequence is TGTGCCAGCAGTTTACAGGTCTCCTACAATGAGCAGTTCTTC. It specifies CASSLQVSYNEQFF.